A single sample is the source of the 18 T cell receptor beta chains below, sequenced in a study of OX40 agonist ivuxolimab in advanced cancers. Here immunoSEQ multiplex PCR was the method, and the copy in TCRdb shows in-frame clones only, minus some. The sample records about 48,000 clones, nearly 85% being singletons. The specimen was CD4+ or CD8+ T cells sorted from blood, collected in a trial of the OX40 agonist ivuxolimab. Receptors originate from an adult with an advanced solid tumor such as melanoma, head and neck, liver or kidney cancer.

The rearrangement uses TRBV7-2 and TRBJ2-7; D gene uncertain. The CDR3 loop spans 16 amino acids. Germline V gene lookup returns CDR1 SGHTA and CDR2 FQGNSA. Trimming cost V 5 bases and J 5 bases, with 22 bases left between them. CDR3 coding DNA: TGTGCCAGCAGCAGCCAAAGGGCGGTCCTAGGCCACGAGCAGTACTTC. Translating gives CASSSQRAVLGHEQYF.

This clone was recorded only once. The gene calls are TRBV27 and TRBJ1-1; the D gene is possibly TRBD1 (6 bases). CDR3 length equals 14 residues. Trimming cost V 5 bases and J 1 base, with 11 bases left between them. Per the germline V gene, CDR1 is MNHEY and CDR2 is SMNVEV (reference sequence). DNA for the CDR3: TGTGCCAGCAGTCGTCTACAGGGGAACACTGAAGCTTTCTTT. Residues: CASSRLQGNTEAFF.

The rearrangement links TRBV4-3 to TRBJ2-3, with 7 bases fitting TRBD1. Germline-derived CDR1 and CDR2 are LGHNA and YSLEER. The CDR3 has 17 amino acids. V trimming: 0 bases; J trimming: 6 bases; junction bases outside the gene matches: 12. DNA of the CDR3: TGCGCCAGCAGCCAAGAAATCGCGGCAGGGGGATTGGATACGCAGTATTTT. It specifies CASSQEIAAGGLDTQYF.

The gene calls are TRBV2 and TRBJ2-7; D gene uncertain. Per germline, CDR1 SNHLY and CDR2 FYNNEI. V was clipped by 6 bases and J by 10 bases, with 16 bases between them. CDR3 length: 12 amino acids. The CDR3 DNA follows: TGTGCCAGCAGCCAAGGGTCCGCTAGACAGTACTTC. It specifies CASSQGSARQYF.

This clone was counted once. The chain employs TRBV5-4 and TRBJ2-1, with TRBD2 matching over 10 bases. The CDR3 contains 14 residues. J gave up 4 bases and V 6 bases, and 4 bases lay outside the gene matches. The germline V gene encodes CDR1 SGHNT and CDR2 YYREEE (reference sequence). CDR3 in amino acids: CASNLAGDYNEQFF. The CDR3 coding sequence is TGTGCCAGCAACCTAGCGGGGGATTACAATGAGCAGTTCTTC.

The chain links TRBV14 to TRBJ1-2; D remains unclear. Trimming shortened V by 4 bases and J by 4 bases, and 7 bases separated the two germline ends. CDR1 is SGHDN and CDR2 is FVKESK in the germline V gene. CDR3 length: 12 amino acids. CDR3 sequence reads: CASSRSGYGYTF. The CDR3 DNA sequence: TGTGCCAGCAGCCGTTCAGGCTATGGCTACACCTTC. Full variable domain (outside the CDR3, taken from reference TRBV14 and TRBJ1-2): EAGVTQFPSHSVIEKGQTVTLRCDPISGHDNLYWYRRVMGKEIKFLLHFVKESKQDESGMPNNRFLAERTGGTYSTLKVQPAELEDSGVYFCASSRSGYGYTFGSGTRLTVV.

The chain is built from TRBV6-5 and TRBJ1-2; tentatively, D is TRBD1 (6 bases). Germline V gene sequence: CDR1 MNHEY, CDR2 SVGAGI. The CDR3 extends over 15 amino acids. The V and J ends lost 4 bases and 10 bases respectively, with 22 bases between them. The CDR3 DNA reads TGTGCCAGCAGTTTCCAAGGGGGGGTGGTGGTGGACTACACCTTC. Translating gives CASSFQGGVVVDYTF.

This chain uses TRBV27 with TRBJ1-5, with D perhaps TRBD1 (5 bases). The CDR3 has 13 residues. From germline, CDR1 is MNHEY and CDR2 SMNVEV (reference sequence). V was trimmed by 5 bases and J by 7 bases, leaving 12 bases between them. The CDR3 region is CASSPERGQPQHF. CDR3 DNA: TGTGCCAGCAGTCCCGAAAGGGGACAGCCCCAGCATTTT.

The rearrangement uses TRBV7-6 and TRBJ2-3, with 7 bases matching TRBD1. V gave up 5 bases and J gave up 2 bases; unmatched junction bases: 10. The CDR3 is 16 amino acids. Germline lookup yields CDR1 SGHVS and CDR2 FNYEAQ. The CDR3 reads CASSIGLDRVTDTQYF. The CDR3 nucleotides read TGTGCCAGCAGCATCGGACTCGACAGGGTCACAGATACGCAGTATTTT.

The chain recombines TRBV27 with TRBJ1-3; tentatively, D is TRBD1 (5 bases). Deletions cut 2 bases from V and 2 bases from J, with 7 bases between. The CDR3 sequence is 14 residues long. Germline CDR1 is MNHEY and CDR2 is SMNVEV (reference sequence). The CDR3 nucleotides are TGTGCCAGCAGTTTAAGAGGGGCTGGAAACACCATATATTTT. Encoded protein: CASSLRGAGNTIYF.

The gene calls are TRBV7-9 and TRBJ2-5; D not resolved. Trimming took 2 bases from V and 7 from J, leaving 5 bases between them. Germline V gene data show CDR1 as SEHNR and CDR2 as FQNEAQ (reference sequence). The length of the CDR3 is 11 residues. The DNA of the CDR3 is TGTGCCAGCAGCTTACGGGTGACCCAGTACTTC. This translates into CASSLRVTQYF. The full variable domain, its missing parts supplied by reference TRBV7-9 and TRBJ2-5, is DTGVSQNPRHKITKRGQNVTFRCDPISEHNRLYWYRQTLGQGPEFLTYFQNEAQLEKSRLLSDRFSAERPKGSFSTLEIQRTEQGDSAMYLCASSLRVTQYFGPGTRLLVL.

The CDR3 reads CASSLPGQTYEQYF. CDR3 in DNA: TGCGCCAGCAGCCTGCCGGGACAGACCTACGAGCAGTACTTC. The chain employs TRBV5-1 and TRBJ2-7; 7 bases match TRBD1. The CDR3 length is 14 residues. CDR1 SGHRS and CDR2 YFSETQ come from the germline V gene. J gave up 2 bases and V 4 bases, and 6 bases lay outside the gene matches.

V is TRBV29-1 and J is TRBJ2-5; D not resolved. V shed 6 bases and J shed 4 bases, with 6 bases lying between them. The germline V gene encodes CDR1 SQVTM and CDR2 ANQGSEA. This CDR3 region has 10 residues. Written as DNA, the CDR3 is TGCAGCGTGGGGATAGAGACCCAGTACTTC. Translating gives CSVGIETQYF. The full variable domain, its missing parts supplied by reference TRBV29-1 and TRBJ2-5, is SAVISQKPSRDICQRGTSLTIQCQVDSQVTMMFWYRQQPGQSLTLIATANQGSEATYESGFVIDKFPISRPNLTFSTLTVSNMSPEDSSIYLCSVGIETQYFGPGTRLLVL.

V and J are TRBV7-8 and TRBJ1-1; 8 nucleotides match TRBD1. The CDR3 length is 15 residues. Germline CDR1 and CDR2: SGHVS and FQNEAQ. Trimming removed 5 bases from V and 4 bases from J; junction bases left unmatched: 9. In DNA, the CDR3 is TGTGCCAGCAGCACCGGGGACAGGTGGGGCACTGAAGCTTTCTTT. It specifies CASSTGDRWGTEAFF. The full variable domain, completed using reference TRBV7-8 and TRBJ1-1, is GAGVSQSPRYKVAKRGQDVALRCDPISGHVSLFWYQQALGQGPEFLTYFQNEAQLDKSGLPSDRFFAERPEGSVSTLKIQRTQQEDSAVYLCASSTGDRWGTEAFFGQGTRLTVV.

CDR3 loop: CASSQDREGGYTF. The CDR3 DNA sequence: TGTGCCAGCAGCCAGGACAGGGAGGGAGGCTACACCTTC. The chain recombines TRBV6-6 with TRBJ1-2; TRBD1 agrees at 8 bases. Germline assignment: CDR1 MNHNY and CDR2 SVGAGI (reference sequence). V shed 6 bases and J 8 bases; nucleotides not matched to a gene: 8. This CDR3 region has 13 residues.

V and J are TRBV6-1 and TRBJ1-1; a possible D gene is TRBD1 (6 bases). CDR3 length: 13 amino acids. Germline V gene data show CDR1 as MNHNS and CDR2 as SASEGT. The germline V and J ends were trimmed by 2 bases and 11 bases, with 15 bases remaining between them. Here the CDR3 reads CASSENQGMLAFF. CDR3 bases: TGTGCCAGCAGTGAAAATCAGGGGATGTTGGCTTTCTTT.

This chain joins TRBV5-1 and TRBJ2-1; 10 nucleotides align to TRBD2. The V segment lost 1 base and the J segment 4 bases; nucleotides outside the gene matches: 5. The CDR3 has 16 amino acids. The germline CDR1 and CDR2 sequences are SGHRS and YFSETQ. This chain's CDR3 is CASSLTSGVTYNEQFF. The CDR3 DNA follows: TGCGCCAGCAGCTTGACTAGCGGGGTAACATACAATGAGCAGTTCTTC.

The chain employs TRBV30 and TRBJ2-7; either TRBD1 or TRBD2 may fit D (5 bases each). CDR1 and CDR2 (germline): GTSNPN, SVGIG (reference sequence). The CDR3 sequence is 12 residues long. Trimming shortened V by 4 bases and J by 4 bases, and 11 bases separated the two germline ends. This CDR3 reads CAWTRDGYEQYF. The CDR3 DNA reads TGTGCCTGGACCAGGGACGGGTACGAGCAGTACTTC. Filled out from reference TRBV30 and TRBJ2-7, the complete variable domain reads SQTIHQWPATLVQPVGSPLSLECTVEGTSNPNLYWYRQAAGRGLQLLFYSVGIGQISSEVPQNLSASRPQDRQFILSSKKLLLSDSGFYLCAWTRDGYEQYFGPGTRLTVT.